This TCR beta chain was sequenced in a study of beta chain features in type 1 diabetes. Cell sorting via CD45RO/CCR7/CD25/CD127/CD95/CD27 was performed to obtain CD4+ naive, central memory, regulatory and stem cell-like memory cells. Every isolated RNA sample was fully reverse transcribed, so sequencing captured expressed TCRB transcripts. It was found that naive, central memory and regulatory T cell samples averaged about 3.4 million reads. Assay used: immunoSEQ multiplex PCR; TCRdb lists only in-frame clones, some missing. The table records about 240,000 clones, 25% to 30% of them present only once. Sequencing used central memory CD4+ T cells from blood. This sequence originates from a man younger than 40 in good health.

The CDR3 bases are TGTGCCAGCAGCCCTCGCCCGGGGGGGTGGTCCTACAATGAGCAGTTCTTC. This sequence encodes CASSPRPGGWSYNEQFF. This chain connects TRBV7-2 to TRBJ2-1; 8 bases are shared with TRBD2. Germline loops: CDR1 SGHTA, CDR2 FQGNSA. V lost 5 bases, J lost 1 base, and 10 bases stayed unmatched. The CDR3 sequence is 17 residues long.